The 27 T cell receptor beta chains listed next were all sequenced from one sample in a study of PD-1 blockade in classical Hodgkin lymphoma. Profiled with immunoSEQ multiplex PCR; TCRdb holds only in-frame clones, not every one. The repertoire has about 4,000 clones, under 80% of them found once; the top ten carry 5.7%. All patients relapsed after autologous stem cell transplantation, and brentuximab vedotin exposure varied. Magnetic negative selection was used to purify CD4+ T cells from thawed PBMCs. The sample in question was CD4+ T cells from blood, obtained at baseline. These receptors were obtained from a human donor with classical Hodgkin lymphoma.

The chain carries TRBV2 and TRBJ1-2; 7 bases align to TRBD1. V trimming: 7 bases; J trimming: 2 bases; junction bases outside the gene matches: 4. The CDR3 covers 13 residues. Looked up from germline, CDR1 is SNHLY and CDR2 is FYNNEI. The CDR3 loop reads CASKSGQNYGYTF. The CDR3 region has the DNA TGTGCCAGCAAGTCGGGACAGAACTATGGCTACACCTTC.

V is TRBV19 and J is TRBJ1-1, with TRBD1 as a possible D gene (5 bases). In germline, CDR1 is LNHDA, CDR2 SQIVND (reference sequence). With 10 bases removed from V and 7 bases from J, the gap between germline ends came to 22 bases. The CDR3 is 14 residues long. CDR3 sequence (DNA): TGTGCCATTTCGAAGGCCGAGGGGTCGCGTGAAGCTTTCTTT. Translated: CAISKAEGSREAFF.

The rearrangement links TRBV5-1 to TRBJ2-7, with TRBD1 matching 9 bases. CDR3 size: 14 residues. Germline assignment: CDR1 SGHRS and CDR2 YFSETQ. V lost 2 bases and J lost 6; bases outside the gene matches: 6. The DNA for the CDR3 is TGCGCCAGCAGCTTACAGGGACAGGGATCCGAGCAGTACTTC. It yields the protein CASSLQGQGSEQYF. The entire variable domain, with the rest obtained from reference TRBV5-1 and TRBJ2-7, is as follows: KAGVTQTPRYLIKTRGQQVTLSCSPISGHRSVSWYQQTPGQGLQFLFEYFSETQRNKGNFPGRFSGRQFSNSRSEMNVSTLELGDSALYLCASSLQGQGSEQYFGPGTRLTVT.

CDR3 nucleotides: TGTGCCAGTCGTGACTTAGGGGATGATACTGAAGCTTTCTTT. This codes for CASRDLGDDTEAFF. This chain connects TRBV19 to TRBJ1-1, with a weak D call TRBD1 (5 bases). The CDR3 sequence is 14 residues long. The ends were cut back, 8 bases at V and 5 bases at J, with 18 bases in the middle. CDR1 is LNHDA and CDR2 is SQIVND in the germline V gene (reference sequence).

This clone was counted only a few times. The V gene is TRBV19, the J gene TRBJ2-2; D assignment may be TRBD1 or TRBD2 (5 bases each). Germline lookup yields CDR1 LNHDA and CDR2 SQIVND (reference sequence). The V and J ends lost 0 bases and 5 bases respectively, with 10 bases between them. The CDR3 loop spans 15 amino acids. The CDR3 sequence: CASSIDTRGTGELFF. Here the CDR3 DNA reads TGTGCCAGTAGTATAGATACTAGGGGAACCGGGGAGCTGTTTTTT.

The V call is TRBV5-8, the J call TRBJ1-5; D is possibly TRBD1 (6 bases). Germline CDR1 SGHTS, CDR2 YDEGEE. The CDR3 contains 15 residues. Trimming left V 1 base short and J 3 bases short, with 11 bases between. DNA of the CDR3: TGTGCCAGCAGCTTGACAGGGATGGACAATCAGCCCCAGCATTTT. Its translation is CASSLTGMDNQPQHF.

The chain links TRBV7-2 to TRBJ2-1; 14 bases are a match to TRBD2. Trimming at V came to 6 bases and at J to 8 bases, leaving 0 bases not matched to a gene. The CDR3 loop spans 13 amino acids. The germline V gene encodes CDR1 SGHTA and CDR2 FQGNSA. CDR3 DNA: TGTGCCAGCAGGGGACTAGCGGGGGATGAGCAGTTCTTC. Translated, it gives CASRGLAGDEQFF.

The V call is TRBV21-1, the J call TRBJ2-3. TRBV21-1 corresponds to a pseudogene. The CDR3 is 13 amino acids. The CDR3 DNA sequence: TGTGCCAGCTCTGATGGTGGCACAGATACGCAGTATTTT. It translates to CASSDGGTDTQYF.

The chain has TRBV9 and TRBJ2-5, with TRBD2 matching 10 bases. With 4 bases clipped from V and 3 bases from J, the junction kept 6 bases outside the gene matches. This CDR3 has 15 residues. Looked up from germline, CDR1 is SGDLS and CDR2 is YYNGEE. This CDR3 is CASSRGGTSEETQYF. As DNA, the CDR3 is TGTGCCAGCAGCCGCGGGGGGACTAGCGAAGAGACCCAGTACTTC.

The chain joins TRBV5-1 to TRBJ2-3; perhaps D is TRBD1 or TRBD2 (5 bases each). CDR3 length: 22 amino acids. V dropped 6 bases and J dropped 2 bases, with 37 bases sitting between them. The germline CDR1 and CDR2 sequences are SGHRS and YFSETQ. The CDR3 DNA is TGCGCCAGCACCCTTAGGGTCCTATCCGGAGGCAGGGATTCTTCATCCACAGATACGCAGTATTTT. Translation gives CASTLRVLSGGRDSSSTDTQYF.

V usage is TRBV7-2 and J usage is TRBJ2-5; D not certain. Germline assignment: CDR1 SGHTA and CDR2 FQGNSA. V lost 1 base and J lost 1, with 7 bases in between. The CDR3 spans 14 residues. The CDR3: CASSLDTAQETQYF. The CDR3 DNA follows: TGTGCCAGCAGCTTAGATACAGCCCAAGAGACCCAGTACTTC.

The chain has TRBV5-1 and TRBJ2-5, with 7 bases aligning to TRBD2. The CDR3 loop spans 15 amino acids. V trimming: 0 bases; J trimming: 1 base; junction bases outside the gene matches: 3. Germline V gene sequence: CDR1 SGHRS, CDR2 YFSETQ. The CDR3 sequence is CASSLDPGGQETQYF. The CDR3 DNA sequence: TGCGCCAGCAGCTTGGATCCGGGGGGCCAAGAGACCCAGTACTTC.

The chain uses TRBV18 and TRBJ2-5; perhaps TRBD2 as D (6 bases). The CDR3 spans 14 residues. Trimming removed 2 bases at V and 5 bases at J, with 12 bases between. Germline CDR1 KGHSH, CDR2 LQKENI. The CDR3 DNA reads TGTGCCAGCTCACCATCGGAGGGCTGGGAGACCCAGTACTTC. Translating gives CASSPSEGWETQYF.

This rearrangement joins TRBV19 to TRBJ2-5; 8 bases agree with TRBD2. The CDR3 consists of 13 residues. Trimming took 6 bases from V and 2 from J; bases not matched to a gene: 2. The germline V gene encodes CDR1 LNHDA and CDR2 SQIVND (reference sequence). In nucleotides, the CDR3 is TGTGCCAGTAGGAAGCGGGGGCAAGAGACCCAGTACTTC. Translating gives CASRKRGQETQYF.

The CDR3 protein is CASSRQGPSYEQYF. The CDR3 DNA is TGTGCCAGCAGTCGACAGGGGCCCTCCTACGAGCAGTACTTC. The genes are TRBV5-4 and TRBJ2-7; TRBD1 matches at 8 bases. This CDR3 region has 14 residues. The germline V gene encodes CDR1 SGHNT and CDR2 YYREEE (reference sequence). Unmatched junction bases numbered 4, after V lost 5 bases and J lost 0 bases.

V is TRBV7-5 and J is TRBJ2-6; the table assigns TRBD1, which was not confirmed against the DNA. TRBV7-5 is described as a pseudogene. The CDR3 runs 16 residues. The CDR3 nucleotides are TGTGCCAGAAATAAAAGTAGACAAAGTCGGGCCAACGTCCTGACTTTC. Amino acid sequence: CARNKSRQSRANVLTF.

The chain carries TRBV6-5 and TRBJ2-5; D is unresolved. Germline loops: CDR1 MNHEY, CDR2 SVGAGI. With 0 bases removed from V and 1 base from J, the gap between germline ends came to 6 bases. The CDR3 has 14 amino acids. The DNA for the CDR3 is TGTGCCAGCAGTTACTCGAACTTCCAAGAGACCCAGTACTTC. This codes for CASSYSNFQETQYF.

V gene TRBV28 combines with J gene TRBJ1-2, with 9 bases that match TRBD1. CDR3 length: 15 residues. Germline V gene lookup returns CDR1 MDHEN and CDR2 SYDVKM. Trimming removed 5 bases from V and 4 bases from J; junction bases left unmatched: 8. The DNA for the CDR3 is TGTGCCAGCAGTCTAACAGGGGGCGGCATCTATGGCTACACCTTC. Its translation is CASSLTGGGIYGYTF.

This chain joins TRBV19 and TRBJ2-1, with D hard to call. The CDR3 totals 14 residues. The V end was cut by 2 bases, the J end by 0 bases, with 5 bases between. CDR1 and CDR2 (germline): LNHDA, SQIVND (reference sequence). The CDR3 DNA sequence: TGTGCCAGTAGTATATTCCTCTCCTACAATGAGCAGTTCTTC. Translated, it gives CASSIFLSYNEQFF.

V gene TRBV2 combines with J gene TRBJ1-5; D remains ambiguous. This CDR3 spans 14 amino acids. Germline V gene data show CDR1 as SNHLY and CDR2 as FYNNEI. The germline V and J ends were trimmed by 5 bases and 2 bases, with 10 bases remaining between them. The CDR3 loop reads CASSMGSGNQPQHF. The CDR3 region has the DNA TGTGCCAGCAGTATGGGAAGTGGCAATCAGCCCCAGCATTTT.

V gene TRBV2 combines with J gene TRBJ2-7; D is unresolved. There are 15 residues in the CDR3. Per the germline V gene, CDR1 is SNHLY and CDR2 is FYNNEI. Trimming removed 3 bases at V and 1 base at J, with 13 bases between. CDR3: CASSDPVYRSYEQYF. CDR3 DNA: TGTGCCAGCAGTGACCCAGTTTACCGTTCCTACGAGCAGTACTTC.

V usage is TRBV2 and J usage is TRBJ1-2; no definite D call. V was pared by 0 bases and J by 3 bases, with 8 bases between. The CDR3 is 14 amino acids. Germline-derived CDR1 and CDR2 are SNHLY and FYNNEI. For the CDR3, the DNA is TGTGCCAGCAGTGAAGCAGGGCTCTACTATGGCTACACCTTC. It specifies CASSEAGLYYGYTF.

The chain has TRBV7-2 and TRBJ2-1, with TRBD2 identical over 11 bases. The germline V gene has CDR1 SGHTA and CDR2 FQGNSA. The V and J ends lost 3 bases and 7 bases, in that order; junction bases with no gene match: 11. This CDR3 is built from 17 residues. CDR3 in amino acids: CASSFSGGARINNEQFF. CDR3 sequence (DNA): TGTGCCAGCAGCTTTAGCGGGGGGGCCAGAATCAATAATGAGCAGTTCTTC.

V usage is TRBV28 and J usage is TRBJ2-7; D gene ambiguous. The CDR3 runs to 15 residues. Trimming took off 3 bases at V and 0 bases at J, with 12 bases between the two ends. Per germline, CDR1 MDHEN and CDR2 SYDVKM. The CDR3 reads CASSLGRALSYEQYF. For the CDR3, the DNA is TGTGCCAGCAGTTTGGGCAGAGCTCTCTCCTACGAGCAGTACTTC. Full variable domain (rest looked up from reference TRBV28 and TRBJ2-7): DVKVTQSSRYLVKRTGEKVFLECVQDMDHENMFWYRQDPGLGLRLIYFSYDVKMKEKGDIPEGYSVSREKKERFSLILESASTNQTSMYLCASSLGRALSYEQYFGPGTRLTVT.

The J gene is TRBJ2-5, the V gene TRBV7-3; D perhaps matches TRBD2 (5 bases). The CDR3 runs to 15 residues. The V gene lost 5 bases and the J gene lost 5 bases, with 18 bases spanning the gap. Per the germline V gene, CDR1 is SGHTA and CDR2 is FQGTGA. CDR3 sequence reads: CASSPSVGGWETQYF. CDR3 in DNA: TGTGCCAGCAGCCCCTCGGTTGGCGGGTGGGAGACCCAGTACTTC.

This clone was detected a few times. The chain employs TRBV11-2 and TRBJ2-7, with a weak D call TRBD2 (5 bases). V lost 4 bases to trimming and J lost 3 bases, with 22 bases between them. Germline assignment: CDR1 SGHAT and CDR2 FQNNGV. The CDR3 consists of 17 residues. CDR3 in amino acids: CASSSRTGQTLSYEQYV. Written as DNA, the CDR3 is TGTGCCAGCAGCTCCAGGACTGGCCAGACTCTAAGCTACGAGCAGTACGTC.

This clone is a singleton in its sample. The genes are TRBV28 and TRBJ2-3; the D gene is possibly TRBD2 (6 bases). The germline V gene encodes CDR1 MDHEN and CDR2 SYDVKM. The CDR3 extends over 16 amino acids. The V gene lost 3 bases and the J gene lost 2 bases, with 15 bases spanning the gap. CDR3 residues: CASSFQGGAYTDTQYF. CDR3 DNA: TGTGCCAGCAGTTTTCAGGGCGGGGCCTACACAGATACGCAGTATTTT. The whole variable domain, filled in from reference TRBV28 and TRBJ2-3, reads DVKVTQSSRYLVKRTGEKVFLECVQDMDHENMFWYRQDPGLGLRLIYFSYDVKMKEKGDIPEGYSVSREKKERFSLILESASTNQTSMYLCASSFQGGAYTDTQYFGPGTRLTVL.